The clone carrying this TCR beta chain was counted many times. The target antigen is unknown. Germline V gene data show CDR1 as MNHNS and CDR2 as SASEGT. The CDR3 runs 17 residues. The V segment lost 4 bases and the J segment 7 bases; nucleotides outside the gene matches: 16. From 15-18 subjects, over 180 million TCR-beta sequences were obtained in each sequencing run. TCRdb reprocessed the 5' RACE reads with MiXCR, giving one entry per CDR3 protein. The sample records 50,000 or so distinct CDR3 sequences, 10% to 13% being singletons. The data stem from a study of neurological immune-mediated disorders. 2 million unsorted PBMCs were stored in RNAlater at -80 °C before RNA extraction. Broader study findings: Sharing of CDR3 amino acid sequences among expanded clones across subjects was absent, suggesting private repertoires in all groups.

The sample was PBMCs. The sequence was obtained from a woman aged 40 to 49 with HTLV-1-associated myelopathy (HAM/TSP). The chain employs TRBV6-1 and TRBJ2-1; 7 bases line up with TRBD2. The CDR3 is CASSVGLGGNIGNEQFF. The CDR3 DNA reads as TGTGCCAGCAGTGTAGGACTCGGGGGGAACATCGGAAATGAGCAGTTCTTC.